What follows are 14 T cell receptor beta chains derived from one specimen sequenced in a study of T cells in Graves' hyperthyroidism and ophthalmopathy. The CDR3 regions of TCR beta were amplified from RNA transcripts. The TCR CDR3 first-round RT-PCR relied on the HTBI primer set. TCRdb itself ran the multiplex PCR reads through MiXCR, one entry per CDR3 protein. Altogether about 660,000 distinct CDR3 sequences are present, just under 45% being singletons, with the ten largest covering 6.5% to 9%. Sequencing was carried out using peripheral blood or thyroid tissue (not recorded which). These receptors all come from an adult man with Graves' disease, either hyperthyroidism or ophthalmopathy (not recorded which).

This clonotype has only a few counts. V gene TRBV20-1 combines with J gene TRBJ2-7; D is perhaps TRBD1 or TRBD2 (5 bases each). CDR1 is DFQATT, CDR2 SNEGSKA, per germline (reference sequence). Trimming removed 0 bases at V and 9 bases at J, with 15 bases between. This CDR3 region has 13 residues. The CDR3 sequence: CSARDQGTASQYF. CDR3 in DNA: TGCAGTGCTAGAGATCAAGGGACGGCGTCGCAGTACTTC.

The V call is TRBV24-1, the J call TRBJ1-1; no clear D. Trimming left V 11 bases short and J 7 bases short, with 13 bases between. This CDR3 region has 11 residues. Germline CDR1 KGHDR, CDR2 SFDVKD. The CDR3, as DNA: TGTGCCAGCGGGAGGGCAGATGAAGCTTTCTTT. Its translation is CASGRADEAFF.

The chain has TRBV25-1 and TRBJ1-1; 7 bases match TRBD1. The CDR3 extends over 14 amino acids. Germline assignment: CDR1 MGHDK and CDR2 SYGVNS. The trim removed 7 bases at V and 0 bases at J, leaving 5 bases unmatched. The CDR3 nucleotides read TGTGCCAGCATCAAGACAGGGATGAACACTGAAGCTTTCTTT. This encodes CASIKTGMNTEAFF.

Of note for this clonotype: It is unclear where the CDR3 begins or ends on the DNA, so no DNA is shown, and the CDR3 is as TCRdb lists it. The chain employs TRBV7-9 and TRBJ2-7; the table assigns TRBD1, which was not confirmed against the DNA. CDR1 and CDR2 from the germline V gene are SEHNR and FQNEAQ (reference sequence). Including both end residues, the CDR3 is 18 amino acids long. The CDR3 sequence is CASSFYICSAPWGAEQYF.

V and J are TRBV9 and TRBJ1-2; D gene ambiguous. This CDR3 comprises 14 residues. V was pared by 4 bases and J by 2 bases, with 12 bases between. CDR1 SGDLS and CDR2 YYNGEE come from the germline V gene. DNA of the CDR3: TGTGCCAGCAGCTTCGAGGCAGGAAACTATGGCTACACCTTC. As protein: CASSFEAGNYGYTF. The full variable domain, its missing parts supplied by reference TRBV9 and TRBJ1-2, is DSGVTQTPKHLITATGQRVTLRCSPRSGDLSVYWYQQSLDQGLQFLIQYYNGEERAKGNILERFSAQQFPDLHSELNLSSLELGDSALYFCASSFEAGNYGYTFGSGTRLTVV.

The sample holds many counts of this clonotype. CDR3 region: CASTRGQETQYF. The CDR3 region has the DNA TGTGCCAGCACGAGGGGGCAAGAGACCCAGTACTTC. The genes are TRBV2 and TRBJ2-5; TRBD1 might be the D (6 bases). Per the germline V gene, CDR1 is SNHLY and CDR2 is FYNNEI. The CDR3 has 12 amino acids. Trimming removed 7 bases from V and 2 bases from J, with 8 bases in between.

DNA for the CDR3: TGTGCCAGCTCTCAATTGGGGACCTCTGGGGCCAACGTCCTGACTTTC. Protein: CASSQLGTSGANVLTF. This rearrangement joins TRBV2 to TRBJ2-6; TRBD1 or TRBD2 may be the D gene (5 bases each). This CDR3 has 16 amino acids. The V gene's germline CDR1 is SNHLY and CDR2 FYNNEI. V gave up 8 bases and J gave up 0 bases, with 14 bases separating them.

This clonotype has a count of ten or more. This rearrangement joins TRBV20-1 to TRBJ1-1; TRBD1 might be the D (5 bases). CDR1 and CDR2 (germline): DFQATT, SNEGSKA (reference sequence). The ends were cut back, 5 bases at V and 1 base at J, with 14 bases in the middle. The CDR3 sequence is 14 residues long. Written as DNA, the CDR3 is TGCAGTGCTGGGGACGGAGTAGGGAACACTGAAGCTTTCTTT. Translated, it gives CSAGDGVGNTEAFF.

This CDR3 is CATTGGQGFEQYF. The DNA for the CDR3 is TGCGCCACCACGGGGGGACAGGGTTTCGAGCAGTACTTC. The chain has TRBV10-2 and TRBJ2-7; TRBD1 matches at 9 bases. This CDR3 comprises 13 residues. Unmatched junction bases numbered 10, after V lost 10 bases and J lost 6 bases. Germline V gives CDR1 WSHSY, CDR2 SAAADI.

The chain is built from TRBV20-1 and TRBJ1-6; D is unclear. The germline CDR1 and CDR2 sequences are DFQATT and SNEGSKA (reference sequence). The CDR3 consists of 16 residues. The ends were cut back, 3 bases at V and 13 bases at J, with 25 bases in the middle. CDR3 loop: CSASIRGEALSDPLHF. The CDR3 region has the DNA TGCAGTGCTAGTATCCGGGGTGAGGCCCTGTCCGATCCCCTCCACTTT.

Only a few counts were recorded for this clonotype. The junction does not match germline at one end; this may be a read error. This chain joins TRBV9 and TRBJ2-7; 8 nucleotides match TRBD2. This CDR3 comprises 12 residues. CDR1 SGDLS and CDR2 YYNGEE come from the germline V gene. The CDR3 reads CASSEEAGGGNF. The CDR3 region has the DNA TGTGCCAGCAGCGAGGAGGCCGGGGGGGGGAACTTC.

This chain connects TRBV6-6 to TRBJ1-4; D remains unclear. The CDR3 is made up of 15 amino acids. Between the trimmed V and J ends, which lost 3 bases and 3 bases, there was a span of 11 bases. Germline CDR1 is MNHNY and CDR2 is SVGAGI (reference sequence). As DNA, the CDR3 is TGTGCCAGCAGTTATGACGGGTTCTCTAATGAAAAACTGTTTTTT. This translates into CASSYDGFSNEKLFF.

The chain links TRBV6-5 to TRBJ2-5; 10 nucleotides align to TRBD2. CDR3 length equals 14 residues. Looked up from germline, CDR1 is MNHEY and CDR2 is SVGAGI. The J segment lost 5 bases and the V segment lost 8 bases, leaving 8 bases of the junction unmatched. The chain's CDR3 is CASGPLAGAETQYF. The CDR3 bases are TGTGCCAGCGGTCCTCTAGCGGGGGCGGAGACCCAGTACTTC.

The rearrangement joins TRBV2 to TRBJ2-5; 8 bases align to TRBD1. CDR3 length equals 14 residues. V dropped 6 bases and J dropped 9; count of bases not matched to a gene: 12. Germline assignment: CDR1 SNHLY and CDR2 FYNNEI. The CDR3 sequence is CASRKTGDNQPQYF. In DNA, the CDR3 is TGTGCCAGCAGGAAGACAGGGGACAATCAGCCCCAGTACTTC. Looking up the rest from reference TRBV2 and TRBJ2-5 gives the full variable domain: EPEVTQTPSHQVTQMGQEVILRCVPISNHLYFYWYRQILGQKVEFLVSFYNNEISEKSEIFDDQFSVERPDGSNFTLKIRSTKLEDSAMYFCASRKTGDNQPQYFGPGTRLLVL.